This T cell receptor beta chain came from a study of response to subunit inactivated influenza vaccine. The germline V gene encodes CDR1 SGHTA and CDR2 FQGNSA. V lost 6 bases and J lost 5, with 13 bases in between. CDR3 length: 14 amino acids. TCRdb used MiXCR to reprocess the RT-PCR reads, holding one entry per CDR3 protein. The data contain 650,000 to 700,000 distinct CDR3 sequences, 15% to 18% of them singletons. V is TRBV7-2 and J is TRBJ2-2; TRBD2 might be the D (6 bases). The material was PBMCs from blood, obtained about 12 days after vaccination. This clonotype was sampled from a man aged 50-60 years who received an inactivated influenza vaccine. This CDR3 is CASRYGGETGELFF. In DNA form, the CDR3 reads TGTGCCAGCAGATACGGGGGTGAAACCGGGGAGCTGTTTTTT.